The clone carrying this TCR beta chain was found a few times. The V gene lost 5 bases and the J gene lost 9 bases, with 23 bases spanning the gap. CDR1 and CDR2 from the germline V gene are LNHDA and SQIVND (reference sequence). The CDR3 length is 17 residues. The entry originates in a study of T cell repertoires in aging, cancer and after chemotherapy. Study-level background: The full dataset contained roughly 9 million TCR reads.

Amplification of TCR beta used genomic DNA extracted from peripheral blood. Rearranged V-D-J TRB sequences were amplified with a mixed TRB-A/B primer pool. TCRdb passed the multiplex PCR reads through MiXCR, listing each CDR3 protein once. There are about 10,000 distinct CDR3 sequences in the sample; around 35% occur only once, and 8.2% lies in the top ten. The sequenced sample consisted of blood. This TCR came from a human donor in good health. This sequence joins TRBV19 and TRBJ1-6; D might be TRBD1 (6 bases). CDR3 sequence reads: CASSSRRGGLSGSPLHF. CDR3 in DNA: TGTGCCAGTAGTTCCCGCAGGGGCGGCCTAAGTGGTTCACCCCTCCACTTT. The whole variable domain, filled in from reference TRBV19 and TRBJ1-6, reads DGGITQSPKYLFRKEGQNVTLSCEQNLNHDAMYWYRQDPGQGLRLIYYSQIVNDFQKGDIAEGYSVSREKKESFPLTVTSAQKNPTAFYLCASSSRRGGLSGSPLHFGNGTRLTVT.